The clone carrying this T cell receptor beta chain is a singleton in its sample. Its antigen is unidentified. Trimming removed 4 bases from V and 4 bases from J, with 10 bases in between. Germline V CDR1 and CDR2: LNHDA, SQIVND (reference sequence). The CDR3 is made up of 14 amino acids. This table comes from immunoSEQ multiplex PCR, and its TCRdb copy is limited to in-frame clones, with some not included. This sample carries about 650,000 clones, nearly 97% of them seen once, and the ten largest clones take 0.09% to 0.13%. The data are from a study of shared clonotypes between healthy human individuals. Study as a whole: Serving as donors were two women and three men, whose ages spanned 18 to 49. Study-level results: Only a few donors were included, so the genetic and exposure-history diversity represented was limited. Among a few donors, approximately 5.4% of naive CD4 clonotypes were found in common.

CD45RO-negative, CCR7-positively selected cells formed the naive CD8 fraction, excluding terminally differentiated effector memory CD45RA+ cells. The sequence was obtained from a woman in her twenties or thirties in good health. The V gene is TRBV19, the J gene TRBJ1-4; D remains ambiguous. Sequencing input: naive CD8+ T cells sorted from blood. The CDR3 reads CASSTVLFNEKLFF. CDR3 sequence (DNA): TGTGCCAGTAGTACGGTTCTCTTTAATGAAAAACTGTTTTTT.